The 3 T cell receptor beta chains presented below share a single source sample, sequenced in a study of graft-versus-host responses after intestinal transplantation. For these receptors, no antigen is known. Method: immunoSEQ multiplex PCR; TCRdb's copy keeps in-frame clones and lacks some. The sample carries about 41,000 clones, 85% to 95% recorded once. The specimen comprised unstimulated CD8+ T cells sorted from spleen or lymph node cells, sampled before transplant. These receptor sequences come from a human donor who was the organ donor for an intestinal transplant.

The chain carries TRBV19 and TRBJ1-5; possibly TRBD1 for D (5 bases). Germline lookup yields CDR1 LNHDA and CDR2 SQIVND (reference sequence). Trimming removed 1 base at V and 1 base at J, with 11 bases between. The CDR3 spans 16 residues. CDR3 protein: CASSIGNRGSNQPQHF. Here the CDR3 DNA reads TGTGCCAGTAGTATAGGAAATAGGGGCAGCAATCAGCCCCAGCATTTT.

The genes are TRBV11-3 and TRBJ2-5; possibly TRBD1 or TRBD2 for D (6 bases each). The J call could be wrong; TRBJ2-7 is a better fit for the DNA end. CDR3 length: 15 residues. The germline gives CDR1 SGHNT, CDR2 YENEEA. The DNA of the CDR3 is TGTGCCAGCACCCCCGAGGGGGGACAAGCCTACGAGCAGTACTTC. Translation gives CASTPEGGQAYEQYF.

V and J are TRBV7-8 and TRBJ2-7; the D is unclear. The V gene's germline CDR1 is SGHVS and CDR2 FQNEAQ. The length of the CDR3 is 18 residues. Trimming pared 0 bases from V and 0 bases from J, leaving 18 bases between. CDR3 loop: CASSLARLRTPGSYEQYF. CDR3 in DNA: TGTGCCAGCAGCTTAGCTAGGCTAAGAACACCCGGCTCCTACGAGCAGTACTTC.